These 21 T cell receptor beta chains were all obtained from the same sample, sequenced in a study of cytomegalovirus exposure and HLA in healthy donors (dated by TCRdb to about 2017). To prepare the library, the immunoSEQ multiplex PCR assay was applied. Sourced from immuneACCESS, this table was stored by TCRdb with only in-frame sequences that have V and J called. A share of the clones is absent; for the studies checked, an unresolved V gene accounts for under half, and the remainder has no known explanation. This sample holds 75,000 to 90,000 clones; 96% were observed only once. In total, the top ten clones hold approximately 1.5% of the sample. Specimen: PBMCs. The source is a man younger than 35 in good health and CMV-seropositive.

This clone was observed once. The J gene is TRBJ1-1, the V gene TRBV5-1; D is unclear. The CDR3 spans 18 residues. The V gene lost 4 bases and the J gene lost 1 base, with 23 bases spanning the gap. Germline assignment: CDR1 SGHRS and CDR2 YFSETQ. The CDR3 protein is CASSASLETGSPNTEAFF. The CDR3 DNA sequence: TGCGCCAGCAGCGCGAGTCTGGAAACCGGGTCCCCGAACACTGAAGCTTTCTTT.

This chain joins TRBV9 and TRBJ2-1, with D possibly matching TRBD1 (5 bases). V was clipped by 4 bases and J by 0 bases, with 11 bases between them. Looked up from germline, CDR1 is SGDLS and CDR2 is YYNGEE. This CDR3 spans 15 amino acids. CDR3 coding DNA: TGTGCCAGCAGCCCTACAGGCCTCTCCTACAATGAGCAGTTCTTC. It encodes CASSPTGLSYNEQFF.

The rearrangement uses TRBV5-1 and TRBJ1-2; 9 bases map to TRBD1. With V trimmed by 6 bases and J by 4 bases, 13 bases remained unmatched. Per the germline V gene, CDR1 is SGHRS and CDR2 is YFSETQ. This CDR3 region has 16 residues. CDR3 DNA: TGCGCCAGCACCCAAACCGGGACAGGGACCCTCTATGGCTACACCTTC. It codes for CASTQTGTGTLYGYTF. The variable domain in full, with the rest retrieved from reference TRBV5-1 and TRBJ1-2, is KAGVTQTPRYLIKTRGQQVTLSCSPISGHRSVSWYQQTPGQGLQFLFEYFSETQRNKGNFPGRFSGRQFSNSRSEMNVSTLELGDSALYLCASTQTGTGTLYGYTFGSGTRLTVV.

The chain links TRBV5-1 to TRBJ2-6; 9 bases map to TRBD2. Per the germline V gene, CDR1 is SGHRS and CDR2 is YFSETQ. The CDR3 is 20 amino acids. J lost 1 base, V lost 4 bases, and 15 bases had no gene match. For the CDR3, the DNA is TGCGCCAGCAGCCAACTAGCGGGCCCCCTTCGTGGATCTGGGGCCAACGTCCTGACTTTC. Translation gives CASSQLAGPLRGSGANVLTF.

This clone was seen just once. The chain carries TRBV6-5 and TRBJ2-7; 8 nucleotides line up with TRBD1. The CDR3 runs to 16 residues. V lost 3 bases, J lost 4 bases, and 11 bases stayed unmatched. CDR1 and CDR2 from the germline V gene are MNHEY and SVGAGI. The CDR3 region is CASSYPPPRGLYEQYF. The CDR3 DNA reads TGTGCCAGCAGTTATCCCCCCCCCAGGGGGCTATACGAGCAGTACTTC.

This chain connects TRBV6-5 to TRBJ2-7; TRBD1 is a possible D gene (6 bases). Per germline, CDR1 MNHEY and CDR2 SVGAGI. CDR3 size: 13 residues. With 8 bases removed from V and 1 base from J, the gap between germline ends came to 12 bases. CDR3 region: CASGEDRSYEQYF. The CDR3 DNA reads TGTGCCAGCGGCGAAGACAGGTCCTACGAGCAGTACTTC.

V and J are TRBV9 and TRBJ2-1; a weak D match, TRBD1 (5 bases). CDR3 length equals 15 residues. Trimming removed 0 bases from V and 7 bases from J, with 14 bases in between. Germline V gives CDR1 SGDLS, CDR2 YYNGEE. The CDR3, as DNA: TGTGCCAGCAGCGTAGACCAGGGCCAGGGTAATGAGCAGTTCTTC. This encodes CASSVDQGQGNEQFF. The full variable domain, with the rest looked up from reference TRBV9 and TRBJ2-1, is DSGVTQTPKHLITATGQRVTLRCSPRSGDLSVYWYQQSLDQGLQFLIQYYNGEERAKGNILERFSAQQFPDLHSELNLSSLELGDSALYFCASSVDQGQGNEQFFGPGTRLTVL.

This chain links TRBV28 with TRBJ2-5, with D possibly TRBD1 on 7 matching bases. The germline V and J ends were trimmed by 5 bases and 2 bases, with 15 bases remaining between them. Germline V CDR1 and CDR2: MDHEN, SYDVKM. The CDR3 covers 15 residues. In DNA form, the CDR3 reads TGTGCCAGCAGTCAGGGGGGAGTGGGACAAGAGACCCAGTACTTC. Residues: CASSQGGVGQETQYF. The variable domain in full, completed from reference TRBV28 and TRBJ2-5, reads DVKVTQSSRYLVKRTGEKVFLECVQDMDHENMFWYRQDPGLGLRLIYFSYDVKMKEKGDIPEGYSVSREKKERFSLILESASTNQTSMYLCASSQGGVGQETQYFGPGTRLLVL.

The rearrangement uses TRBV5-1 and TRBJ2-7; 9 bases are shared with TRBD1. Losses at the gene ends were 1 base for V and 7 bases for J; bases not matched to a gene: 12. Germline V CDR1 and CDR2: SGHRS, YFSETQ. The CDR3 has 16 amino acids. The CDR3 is CASSLTGTGLANEQYF. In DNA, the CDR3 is TGCGCCAGCAGCTTGACCGGGACAGGGTTGGCAAATGAGCAGTACTTC.

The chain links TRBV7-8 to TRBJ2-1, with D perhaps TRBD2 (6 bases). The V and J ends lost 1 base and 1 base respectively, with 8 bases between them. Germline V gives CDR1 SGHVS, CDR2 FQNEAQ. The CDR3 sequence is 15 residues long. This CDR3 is CASSLGAGSYNEQFF. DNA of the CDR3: TGTGCCAGCAGCTTAGGTGCGGGGTCCTACAATGAGCAGTTCTTC.

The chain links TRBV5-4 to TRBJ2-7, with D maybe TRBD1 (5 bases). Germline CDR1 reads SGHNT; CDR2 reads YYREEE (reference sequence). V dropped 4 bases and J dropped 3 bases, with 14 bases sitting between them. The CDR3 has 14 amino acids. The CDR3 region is CASSLDSRRYEQYF. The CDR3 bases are TGTGCCAGCAGCCTCGACAGTCGCCGCTACGAGCAGTACTTC.

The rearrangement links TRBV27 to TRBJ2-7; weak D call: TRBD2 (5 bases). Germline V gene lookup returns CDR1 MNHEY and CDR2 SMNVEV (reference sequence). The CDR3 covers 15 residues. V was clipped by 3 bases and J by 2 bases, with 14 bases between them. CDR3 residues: CASSLSGYVTYEQYF. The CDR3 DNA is TGTGCCAGCAGTTTGTCGGGGTACGTAACCTACGAGCAGTACTTC.

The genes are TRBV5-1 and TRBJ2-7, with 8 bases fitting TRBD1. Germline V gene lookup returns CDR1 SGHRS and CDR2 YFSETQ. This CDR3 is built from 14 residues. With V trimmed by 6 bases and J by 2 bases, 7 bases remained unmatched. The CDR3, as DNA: TGCGCCAGCACCGCCGGGACAGGAGCCTACGAGCAGTACTTC. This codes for CASTAGTGAYEQYF.

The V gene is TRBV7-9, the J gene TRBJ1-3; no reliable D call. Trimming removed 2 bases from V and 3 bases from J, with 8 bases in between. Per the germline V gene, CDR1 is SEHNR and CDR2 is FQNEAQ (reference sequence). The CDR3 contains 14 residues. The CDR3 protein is CASSLTGGGNTIYF. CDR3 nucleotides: TGTGCCAGCAGCTTAACGGGTGGTGGAAACACCATATATTTT.

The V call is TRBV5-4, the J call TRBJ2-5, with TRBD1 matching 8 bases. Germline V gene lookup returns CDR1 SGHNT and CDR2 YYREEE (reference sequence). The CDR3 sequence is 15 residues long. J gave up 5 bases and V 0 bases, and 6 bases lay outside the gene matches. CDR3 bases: TGTGCCAGCAGCTTGGGGGACAGGCCCGTTGAGACCCAGTACTTC. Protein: CASSLGDRPVETQYF.

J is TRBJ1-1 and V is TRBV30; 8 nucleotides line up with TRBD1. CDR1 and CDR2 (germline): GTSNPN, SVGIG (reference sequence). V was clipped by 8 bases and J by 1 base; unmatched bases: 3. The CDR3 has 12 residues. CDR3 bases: TGTGCCGGAGACAGGGGGAACACTGAAGCTTTCTTT. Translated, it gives CAGDRGNTEAFF.

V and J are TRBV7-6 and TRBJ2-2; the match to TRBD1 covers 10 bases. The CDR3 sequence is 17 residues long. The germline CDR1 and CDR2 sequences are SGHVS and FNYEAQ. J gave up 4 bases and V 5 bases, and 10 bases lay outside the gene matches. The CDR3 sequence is CASSLPQGQGLTGELFF. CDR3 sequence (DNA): TGTGCCAGCAGCCTTCCTCAGGGACAGGGGCTCACCGGGGAGCTGTTTTTT.

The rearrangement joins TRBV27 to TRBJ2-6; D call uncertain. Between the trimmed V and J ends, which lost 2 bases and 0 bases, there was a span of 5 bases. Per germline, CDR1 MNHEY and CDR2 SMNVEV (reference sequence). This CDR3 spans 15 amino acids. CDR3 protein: CASSLRGSGANVLTF. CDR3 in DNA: TGTGCCAGCAGTTTAAGAGGCTCTGGGGCCAACGTCCTGACTTTC.

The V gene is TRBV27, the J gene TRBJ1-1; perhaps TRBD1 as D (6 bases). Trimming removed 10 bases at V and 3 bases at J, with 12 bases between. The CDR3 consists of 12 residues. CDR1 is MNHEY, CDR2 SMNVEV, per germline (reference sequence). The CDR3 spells CATRGGHTEAFF. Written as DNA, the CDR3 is TGTGCCACCCGCGGGGGGCACACTGAAGCTTTCTTT.

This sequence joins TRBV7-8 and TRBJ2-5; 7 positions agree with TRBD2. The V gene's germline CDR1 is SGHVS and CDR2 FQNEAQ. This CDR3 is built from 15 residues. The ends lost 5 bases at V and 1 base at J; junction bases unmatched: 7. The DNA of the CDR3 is TGTGCCAGCAGCCCGCAGCGGGGCACCCAAGAGACCCAGTACTTC. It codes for CASSPQRGTQETQYF.

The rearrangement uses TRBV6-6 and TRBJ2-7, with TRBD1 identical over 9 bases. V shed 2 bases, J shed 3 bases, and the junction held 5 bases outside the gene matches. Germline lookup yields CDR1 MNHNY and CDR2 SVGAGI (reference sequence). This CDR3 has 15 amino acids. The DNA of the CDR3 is TGTGCCAGCAGTTACGCCGGGACAGGGAACTACGAGCAGTACTTC. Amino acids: CASSYAGTGNYEQYF.